This TCR beta chain was obtained from a study of naive and memory T cell subsets. The beta constant-region primer was an equimolar mix of two oligonucleotides covering TRBC1 and TRBC2. A 12-nucleotide UMI and the SP2 primer were added to the cDNA 3' end by oligonucleotide ligation. TCRdb called the UMI-ligation and nested PCR reads again in MiXCR, with one record for every CDR3 protein. In the table there are fewer than 40,000 distinct CDR3 sequences, 13% of which are singletons. CMV status came from CD4+ T cell IFNgamma after overnight CMV lysate stimulation of fresh PBMCs. CD4 T cells were positively selected, then CD8 T cells from the CD4-negative fraction. Study results and caveats: From naive to CM, EM and EMRA, diversity decreased and Gini increased.

A note on this clonotype: The antigen remains undetermined.

Trimming cost V 2 bases and J 5 bases, with 17 bases left between them. The germline V gene has CDR1 SGHRS and CDR2 YFSETQ. The CDR3 is 16 residues long. Sample: effector memory CD4+ T cells from blood. The subset here: effector memory, CD45RA- CD27-. The sequence came from a human donor in good health. The chain has TRBV5-1 and TRBJ2-1, with D possibly being TRBD2 (5 bases). The CDR3 here is CASSFKGPIANNEQFF. DNA for the CDR3: TGCGCCAGCAGCTTTAAAGGGCCCATAGCGAACAATGAGCAGTTCTTC.